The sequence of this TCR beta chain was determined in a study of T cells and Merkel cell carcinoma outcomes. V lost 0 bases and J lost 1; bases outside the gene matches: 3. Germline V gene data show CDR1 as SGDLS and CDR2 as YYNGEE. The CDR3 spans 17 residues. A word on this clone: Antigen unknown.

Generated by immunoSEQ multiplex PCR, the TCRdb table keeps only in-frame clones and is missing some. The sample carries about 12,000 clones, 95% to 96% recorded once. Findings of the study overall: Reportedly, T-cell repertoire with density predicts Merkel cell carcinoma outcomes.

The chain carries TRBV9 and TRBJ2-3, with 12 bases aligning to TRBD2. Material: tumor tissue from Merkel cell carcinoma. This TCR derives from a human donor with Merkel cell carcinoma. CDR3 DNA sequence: TGTGCCAGCAGCGTAGTGCCTAGCGGGAGGGGCACAGATACGCAGTATTTT. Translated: CASSVVPSGRGTDTQYF.